Presented here are 29 T cell receptor beta chains from one specimen sequenced in a study of blood T cell repertoires in COVID-19. The data were produced by immunoSEQ multiplex PCR, yet TCRdb's version contains in-frame clones alone and is incomplete. The sample yields around 120,000 clones, 87% seen once. The sample comprised peripheral blood. These receptors were obtained from a human donor in a cohort sampled during active COVID-19.

This clone was counted once. The chain has TRBV20-1 and TRBJ2-7; TRBD2 aligns across 10 bases. V was clipped by 3 bases and J by 3 bases; unmatched bases: 5. The CDR3 is 14 residues long. The germline CDR1 and CDR2 sequences are DFQATT and SNEGSKA (reference sequence). The CDR3 sequence is CSASRLAGVYEQYF. In DNA form, the CDR3 reads TGCAGTGCTAGTCGCCTAGCGGGAGTCTACGAGCAGTACTTC.

This chain uses TRBV14 with TRBJ1-1; no clear D gene. The V and J ends lost 4 bases and 1 base respectively, with 7 bases between them. Germline CDR1 reads SGHDN; CDR2 reads FVKESK. The CDR3 length is 13 residues. The CDR3 bases are TGTGCCAGCAGCCCTTCTTGGAACACTGAAGCTTTCTTT. Translating gives CASSPSWNTEAFF.

The chain couples TRBV9 to TRBJ2-2; 8 nucleotides match TRBD1. Trimming cost V 3 bases and J 5 bases; bases outside gene matches: 12. The CDR3 has 17 residues. Germline V CDR1 and CDR2: SGDLS, YYNGEE. The CDR3 spells CASSAVARGRATGELFF. CDR3 bases: TGTGCCAGCAGCGCCGTCGCCAGGGGGCGGGCGACCGGGGAGCTGTTTTTT. The full variable domain, in which reference TRBV9 and TRBJ2-2 provide the parts outside the CDR3, is DSGVTQTPKHLITATGQRVTLRCSPRSGDLSVYWYQQSLDQGLQFLIQYYNGEERAKGNILERFSAQQFPDLHSELNLSSLELGDSALYFCASSAVARGRATGELFFGEGSRLTVL.

The genes are TRBV10-3 and TRBJ2-5; D is undetermined. Trimming shortened V by 4 bases and J by 5 bases, and 11 bases separated the two germline ends. Germline V gene lookup returns CDR1 ENHRY and CDR2 SYGVKD. CDR3 length: 13 amino acids. The CDR3 DNA sequence: TGTGCCATCAGTGCCCCCCCGGTGGAGACCCAGTACTTC. Protein sequence: CAISAPPVETQYF.

The J gene is TRBJ2-5, the V gene TRBV4-1; D is possibly TRBD2 (8 bases). The length of the CDR3 is 16 residues. CDR1 is MGHRA, CDR2 YSYEKL, per germline. V lost 0 bases, J lost 4 bases, and 15 bases lay in between. The CDR3 DNA is TGCGCCAGCAGCCAAGATCGGGAGGGGGCAGGAGAGACCCAGTACTTC. This codes for CASSQDREGAGETQYF.

This chain uses TRBV28 with TRBJ2-5, with TRBD1 matching 9 bases. V lost 3 bases and J lost 7; bases outside the gene matches: 9. This CDR3 is 15 amino acids long. Germline CDR1 is MDHEN and CDR2 is SYDVKM. In nucleotides, the CDR3 is TGTGCCAGCAGTTTGAGCCACAGGGGGCTGGGGACCCAGTACTTC. Protein product: CASSLSHRGLGTQYF.

This clone was detected only once. V gene TRBV3-1 (or the pseudogene TRBV3-2) combines with J gene TRBJ2-5, with D possibly TRBD2 on 5 matching bases. This CDR3 region has 16 residues. Trimming left V 0 bases short and J 2 bases short, with 13 bases between. CDR1 and CDR2 (germline): LGHDT, YNNKEL (reference sequence). This CDR3 reads CASSQDATRGQETQYF. CDR3 nucleotides: TGTGCCAGCAGCCAAGATGCAACGAGAGGGCAAGAGACCCAGTACTTC.

V usage is TRBV10-1 and J usage is TRBJ2-7; D uncertain. The V gene's germline CDR1 is WNHNN and CDR2 SYGVQD (reference sequence). The CDR3 has 12 amino acids. The V gene lost 2 bases and the J gene lost 2 bases, with 4 bases spanning the gap. CDR3 protein: CASSEGPYEQYF. CDR3 DNA: TGCGCCAGCAGTGAGGGCCCCTACGAGCAGTACTTC.

This clone was found a few times. J is TRBJ2-5 and V is TRBV19; 8 bases are a match to TRBD1. The CDR3 is 13 residues long. The junction had 6 bases not matched to a gene; V was cut back by 10 bases and J by 2 bases. CDR1 LNHDA and CDR2 SQIVND come from the germline V gene (reference sequence). CDR3 nucleotides: TGTGCCACCAGAGACAGGGGACAAGAGACCCAGTACTTC. Translating gives CATRDRGQETQYF.

In DNA, the CDR3 is TGTGCCAGCAGCTTAGGCCAGGTAGACAATGAGCAGTTCTTC. Its translation is CASSLGQVDNEQFF. The chain carries TRBV7-3 and TRBJ2-1; no clear D. Deletions cut 2 bases from V and 5 bases from J, with 10 bases between. In germline, CDR1 is SGHTA, CDR2 FQGTGA. This CDR3 comprises 14 residues.

V gene TRBV18 combines with J gene TRBJ2-7, with no clear D. CDR1 KGHSH and CDR2 LQKENI come from the germline V gene. There are 14 residues in the CDR3. Between the trimmed V and J ends, which lost 2 bases and 1 base, there was a span of 9 bases. The CDR3 DNA reads TGTGCCAGCTCACCAGGTCCCAGATCCTACGAGCAGTACTTC. This gives the protein CASSPGPRSYEQYF.

V gene TRBV9 combines with J gene TRBJ1-2; TRBD1 matches at 8 bases. Unmatched junction bases numbered 10, after V lost 0 bases and J lost 6 bases. Germline V CDR1 and CDR2: SGDLS, YYNGEE. The CDR3 spans 16 residues. The CDR3 protein is CASSVGAGGAWDGYTF. The CDR3 nucleotides are TGTGCCAGCAGCGTAGGGGCAGGGGGCGCTTGGGATGGCTACACCTTC. Combining the CDR3 with reference TRBV9 and TRBJ1-2 gives the whole variable domain DSGVTQTPKHLITATGQRVTLRCSPRSGDLSVYWYQQSLDQGLQFLIQYYNGEERAKGNILERFSAQQFPDLHSELNLSSLELGDSALYFCASSVGAGGAWDGYTFGSGTRLTVV.

The chain employs TRBV27 and TRBJ1-1; tentatively, D is TRBD1 (5 bases). V lost 1 base, J lost 0 bases, and 6 bases lay in between. CDR1 and CDR2 (germline): MNHEY, SMNVEV (reference sequence). The CDR3 is 14 amino acids. The CDR3 nucleotides read TGTGCCAGCAGTTTATACAGGATGAACACTGAAGCTTTCTTT. Amino acid sequence: CASSLYRMNTEAFF.

The rearrangement uses TRBV6-5 and TRBJ1-1; TRBD1 matches 7 bases. In germline, CDR1 is MNHEY, CDR2 SVGAGI. The junction had 5 bases not matched to a gene; V was cut back by 6 bases and J by 4 bases. This CDR3 is 13 amino acids long. Written as DNA, the CDR3 is TGTGCCAGCAGCCCGCCAGGGGGCACTGAAGCTTTCTTT. Translation gives CASSPPGGTEAFF.

This clone has more than one count but fewer than ten. The chain's CDR3 is CASSLGRGSDTEAFF. The CDR3 DNA reads TGTGCCAGCAGCTTAGGCAGGGGCAGTGACACTGAAGCTTTCTTT. The gene calls are TRBV11-3 and TRBJ1-1; possible D gene TRBD1, 6 bases. In germline, CDR1 is SGHNT, CDR2 YENEEA. The V end lost 1 base, the J end lost 3 bases, and 12 bases lay between the germline ends. This CDR3 has 15 residues.

The chain recombines TRBV6-4 with TRBJ2-1, with a tentative D call TRBD1 (6 bases). With 7 bases removed from V and 9 bases from J, the gap between germline ends came to 10 bases. This CDR3 has 11 residues. Germline values: CDR1 MRHNA, CDR2 SNTAGT. CDR3 amino acids: CASNRAFEQFF. The CDR3 coding sequence is TGTGCCAGCAACAGGGCCTTTGAGCAGTTCTTC.

The J gene is TRBJ2-2, the V gene TRBV2, with 7 bases lining up with TRBD2. J lost 2 bases, V lost 0 bases, and 6 bases had no gene match. CDR1 and CDR2 from the germline V gene are SNHLY and FYNNEI. The CDR3 is 17 amino acids. CDR3 protein: CASSEAALAANTGELFF. Here the CDR3 DNA reads TGTGCCAGCAGTGAAGCAGCTCTAGCGGCAAACACCGGGGAGCTGTTTTTT.

CDR3 nucleotides: TGTGCCAGTAGAGCGATGACTGTCGATAATGAAAAACTGTTTTTT. It codes for CASRAMTVDNEKLFF. V gene TRBV19 combines with J gene TRBJ1-4; unclear D gene. The CDR3 is 15 residues long. Trimming removed 6 bases at V and 4 bases at J, with 15 bases between. Germline CDR1 and CDR2: LNHDA and SQIVND (reference sequence).

The rearrangement joins TRBV5-1 to TRBJ2-1, with 8 bases lining up with TRBD2. The CDR3 is 15 residues long. V lost 2 bases, J lost 2 bases, and 3 bases stayed unmatched. Germline-derived CDR1 and CDR2 are SGHRS and YFSETQ. The CDR3 is CASSFSGLAYNEQFF. CDR3 nucleotides: TGCGCCAGCAGCTTTTCGGGACTAGCCTACAATGAGCAGTTCTTC. Full variable domain (remainder filled in from reference TRBV5-1 and TRBJ2-1): KAGVTQTPRYLIKTRGQQVTLSCSPISGHRSVSWYQQTPGQGLQFLFEYFSETQRNKGNFPGRFSGRQFSNSRSEMNVSTLELGDSALYLCASSFSGLAYNEQFFGPGTRLTVL.

This clone has just a few counts. The V gene is TRBV5-1, the J gene TRBJ2-7, with TRBD2 matching 14 bases. V was pared by 3 bases and J by 4 bases, with 6 bases of the junction left unmatched. Germline CDR1 and CDR2: SGHRS and YFSETQ. The CDR3 extends over 16 amino acids. CDR3 amino acids: CASSSGLAGGKYEQYF. As DNA, the CDR3 is TGCGCCAGCAGCTCAGGACTAGCGGGAGGAAAATACGAGCAGTACTTC.

Points on this clone: One end of the junction fails to match germline, which may point to a read error. The chain carries TRBV18 and TRBJ1-6; 9 bases align to TRBD1. The CDR3 totals 15 residues. CDR1 is KGHSH and CDR2 is LQKENI in the germline V gene. CDR3 DNA sequence: TGTGCCAGCTCACCAAACCTGAGCCCACGGGACAGGGCCAGCTTT. Translating gives CASSPNLSPRDRASF.

The DNA of the CDR3 is TGTGCCAGCAGTTACGTGGGCAGGGGTGGGGAGCTGTTTTTT. This sequence encodes CASSYVGRGGELFF. V usage is TRBV6-2 or TRBV6-3 and J usage is TRBJ2-2; D is possibly TRBD1 (6 bases). V was cut by 2 bases and J by 8 bases, with 12 bases left in between. The germline V gene has CDR1 MNHEY and CDR2 SVGEGT. The CDR3 extends over 14 amino acids.

This chain joins TRBV7-9 and TRBJ2-7, with D perhaps matching TRBD2 (5 bases). This CDR3 comprises 14 residues. Looked up from germline, CDR1 is SEHNR and CDR2 is FQNEAQ (reference sequence). V was shortened by 8 bases and J by 0 bases, with 14 bases between the two germline ends. In DNA, the CDR3 is TGTGCCAGCGCTGTCGGAGGTCACTCCTACGAGCAGTACTTC. The encoded protein is CASAVGGHSYEQYF.

The table lists this clone with a few counts. The chain couples TRBV11-2 to TRBJ2-5, with D possibly TRBD1 on 5 matching bases. Germline values: CDR1 SGHAT, CDR2 FQNNGV. The CDR3 has 16 amino acids. The V and J ends lost 3 bases and 0 bases respectively, with 14 bases between them. The CDR3 protein is CASSLNYAGYQETQYF. DNA for the CDR3: TGTGCCAGCAGCTTGAATTACGCAGGGTACCAAGAGACCCAGTACTTC.

The chain links TRBV5-8 to TRBJ1-2; tentatively, D is TRBD1 (5 bases). The germline V and J ends were trimmed by 0 bases and 8 bases, with 8 bases remaining between them. This CDR3 region has 12 residues. Germline V gene sequence: CDR1 SGHTS, CDR2 YDEGEE. CDR3 loop: CASSLGRGGYTF. Here the CDR3 DNA reads TGTGCCAGCAGCTTGGGGAGGGGCGGCTACACCTTC. Full variable domain (remainder filled in from reference TRBV5-8 and TRBJ1-2): EAGVTQSPTHLIKTRGQQATLRCSPISGHTSVYWYQQALGLGLQFLLWYDEGEERNRGNFPPRFSGRQFPNYSSELNVNALELEDSALYLCASSLGRGGYTFGSGTRLTVV.

The genes are TRBV18 and TRBJ1-5; tentative D call: TRBD1 (6 bases). Between the trimmed V and J ends, which lost 0 bases and 4 bases, there was a span of 10 bases. Germline lookup yields CDR1 KGHSH and CDR2 LQKENI. The CDR3 has 15 residues. The CDR3 protein is CASSPPRGQNQPQHF. CDR3 nucleotide sequence: TGTGCCAGCTCACCACCCCGCGGACAGAATCAGCCCCAGCATTTT.

The genes are TRBV9 and TRBJ1-2, with D uncertain. V was trimmed by 1 base and J by 7 bases, leaving 17 bases between them. Germline-derived CDR1 and CDR2 are SGDLS and YYNGEE. This CDR3 contains 15 residues. The DNA for the CDR3 is TGTGCCAGCAGCGTACAGAACCAGTTGAGGAGTGGCTACACCTTC. Translation gives CASSVQNQLRSGYTF.

The chain links TRBV6-5 to TRBJ2-7; 7 bases line up with TRBD1. The germline CDR1 and CDR2 sequences are MNHEY and SVGAGI. The CDR3 spans 12 residues. V lost 6 bases to trimming and J lost 3 bases; unmatched junction nucleotides: 2. This CDR3 is CASSRDSYEQYF. The CDR3 DNA reads TGTGCCAGCAGCAGGGACAGCTACGAGCAGTACTTC.

J is TRBJ1-2 and V is TRBV30; 7 positions agree with TRBD1. Germline trimming cut 5 bases from V and 4 bases from J; bases unmatched to any gene: 4. The CDR3 runs to 12 residues. Per germline, CDR1 GTSNPN and CDR2 SVGIG (reference sequence). In DNA form, the CDR3 reads TGTGCCTGGGACCGGGACAGCTATGGCTACACCTTC. Amino acids: CAWDRDSYGYTF.